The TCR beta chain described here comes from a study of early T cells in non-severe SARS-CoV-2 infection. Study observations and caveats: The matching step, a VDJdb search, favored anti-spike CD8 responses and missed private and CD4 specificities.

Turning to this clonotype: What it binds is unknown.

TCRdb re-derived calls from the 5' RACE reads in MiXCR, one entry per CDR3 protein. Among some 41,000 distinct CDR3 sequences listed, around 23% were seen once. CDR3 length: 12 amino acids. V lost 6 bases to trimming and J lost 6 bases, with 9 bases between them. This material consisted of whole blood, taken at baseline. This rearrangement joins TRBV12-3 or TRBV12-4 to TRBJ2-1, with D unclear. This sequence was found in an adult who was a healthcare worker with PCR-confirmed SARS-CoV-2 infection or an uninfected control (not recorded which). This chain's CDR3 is CASSFLRNEQFF. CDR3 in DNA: TGTGCCAGCAGCTTCCTCCGCAATGAGCAGTTCTTC.